This TCR beta chain was sequenced in a study of technical replicates of blood from a few donors. Sequenced by immunoSEQ multiplex PCR; TCRdb stores in-frame clones only, minus some. The table lists about 93,000 clones, approximately 95% of them singletons. In germline, CDR1 is LNHDA, CDR2 SQIVND (reference sequence). This CDR3 contains 10 residues. Trimming pared 10 bases from V and 8 bases from J, leaving 9 bases between. The sequencing sample was made of T cells isolated from PBMCs. V usage is TRBV19 and J usage is TRBJ2-1, with D unclear. The receptor was derived from a human donor in good health. CDR3 protein: CAKMADEQFF. CDR3 coding DNA: TGTGCCAAGATGGCCGATGAGCAGTTCTTC. Full variable domain (remainder filled in from reference TRBV19 and TRBJ2-1): DGGITQSPKYLFRKEGQNVTLSCEQNLNHDAMYWYRQDPGQGLRLIYYSQIVNDFQKGDIAEGYSVSREKKESFPLTVTSAQKNPTAFYLCAKMADEQFFGPGTRLTVL.